The present T cell receptor (beta chain) was sequenced within a study of T cells in Graves' hyperthyroidism and ophthalmopathy. Patients were excluded because of uncontrolled infection, other autoimmune disease, pregnancy or lactation. RNA transcripts served as the template for amplifying TCR beta CDR3 regions. Carried out on the TCR CDR3, a first-round RT-PCR used the HTBI primer set. TCRdb re-analysed the multiplex PCR reads in MiXCR, keeping a single row per CDR3 protein. This table holds 450,000 to 550,000 distinct CDR3 sequences, approximately 25% found once. Broader study findings: The authors' 13 V-J model separated ophthalmopathy from stable hyperthyroidism.

The sample holds many counts of this clonotype. What it recognizes is unknown. CDR3 length: 13 residues. V lost 8 bases and J lost 9; bases outside the gene matches: 12. Looked up from germline, CDR1 is MNHEY and CDR2 is SMNVEV (reference sequence). V usage is TRBV27 and J usage is TRBJ2-7; 8 nucleotides align to TRBD2. The receptor's source is a young woman with Graves' ophthalmopathy. Source material: blood. CDR3 bases: TGTGCCAGCCAGGACACCCTCGCGGGGGGGCAGTACTTC. This encodes CASQDTLAGGQYF.